Following are 28 T cell receptor beta chains from one sample sequenced in a study of blood T cell repertoires in COVID-19. Only in-frame clones appear in the TCRdb table, and some are missing; sequencing was by immunoSEQ multiplex PCR. The table has fewer than 250,000 clones, over 80% seen once. The sequencing sample was made of peripheral blood. These receptors all stem from a woman aged 55-69 years with active or convalescent COVID-19.

This chain links TRBV5-1 with TRBJ2-1; a possible D gene is TRBD2 (5 bases). This CDR3 comprises 16 residues. The germline V gene encodes CDR1 SGHRS and CDR2 YFSETQ. Trimming left V 3 bases short and J 0 bases short, with 13 bases between. As DNA, the CDR3 is TGCGCCAGCAGCTCACGACCGGGGAGCTCCTACAATGAGCAGTTCTTC. This gives the protein CASSSRPGSSYNEQFF.

The V call is TRBV19, the J call TRBJ2-5; the D is unclear. The CDR3 length is 13 residues. Trimming shortened V by 3 bases and J by 5 bases, and 10 bases separated the two germline ends. Per germline, CDR1 LNHDA and CDR2 SQIVND (reference sequence). As DNA, the CDR3 is TGTGCCAGTAGTATGCCCCCTCGGGAGACCCAGTACTTC. Translation gives CASSMPPRETQYF. Supplemented by reference TRBV19 and TRBJ2-5, the full variable domain reads DGGITQSPKYLFRKEGQNVTLSCEQNLNHDAMYWYRQDPGQGLRLIYYSQIVNDFQKGDIAEGYSVSREKKESFPLTVTSAQKNPTAFYLCASSMPPRETQYFGPGTRLLVL.

Judged by abundance, this clone is medium-sized. The chain recombines TRBV20-1 with TRBJ2-7; possible D gene TRBD2, 5 bases. The CDR3 loop spans 15 amino acids. V dropped 3 bases and J dropped 0 bases, with 15 bases sitting between them. The germline V gene has CDR1 DFQATT and CDR2 SNEGSKA (reference sequence). The CDR3 protein is CSASEGESPSYEQYF. CDR3 DNA sequence: TGCAGTGCTAGTGAGGGAGAGTCCCCCTCCTACGAGCAGTACTTC.

The V call is TRBV14, the J call TRBJ2-5, with 11 bases fitting TRBD2. Trimming took 3 bases from V and 3 from J; bases not matched to a gene: 9. This CDR3 region has 17 residues. Germline assignment: CDR1 SGHDN and CDR2 FVKESK. The CDR3 is CASSHTGLAAREETQYF. CDR3 nucleotides: TGTGCCAGCAGCCATACGGGACTAGCGGCTCGAGAAGAGACCCAGTACTTC.

The chain links TRBV2 to TRBJ1-1; 7 positions agree with TRBD1. The CDR3 is made up of 16 amino acids. Germline V CDR1 and CDR2: SNHLY, FYNNEI. Trimming removed 7 bases from V and 3 bases from J; junction bases left unmatched: 14. CDR3 DNA sequence: TGTGCCAGCAAAGGTACCGGGACAGTAGGATACACTGAAGCTTTCTTT. Translation gives CASKGTGTVGYTEAFF.

The chain combines TRBV28 with TRBJ2-2; tentatively, D is TRBD2 (5 bases). The germline V gene has CDR1 MDHEN and CDR2 SYDVKM. The CDR3 spans 14 residues. Trimming shortened V by 8 bases and J by 2 bases, and 12 bases separated the two germline ends. DNA for the CDR3: TGTGCCAGCTTTCCCGGGGAAAACACCGGGGAGCTGTTTTTT. Its protein is CASFPGENTGELFF.

The rearrangement uses TRBV4-1 and TRBJ2-1; possibly TRBD2 for D (5 bases). CDR1 MGHRA and CDR2 YSYEKL come from the germline V gene. The CDR3 covers 12 residues. V shed 4 bases and J shed 10 bases, with 11 bases lying between them. This CDR3 is CASSRHGGEQFF. Here the CDR3 DNA reads TGCGCCAGCAGCCGGCACGGAGGAGAGCAGTTCTTC.

V and J are TRBV21-1 and TRBJ2-5; TRBD2 reflects the table's D call only, with no check against the DNA. TRBV21-1 represents a pseudogene. The CDR3 has 14 amino acids. For the CDR3, the DNA is TGTGCCAGCTTCACTGGGGGGAACCAAGAGACCCAGTACTTC. Amino acids: CASFTGGNQETQYF.

V and J are TRBV27 and TRBJ2-1; 7 nucleotides line up with TRBD2. V was clipped by 7 bases and J by 7 bases; unmatched bases: 7. This CDR3 has 13 residues. CDR1 and CDR2 (germline): MNHEY, SMNVEV (reference sequence). The DNA of the CDR3 is TGTGCCAGCAAGGGCGGGAGCAGGAATGAGCAGTTCTTC. It is translated as CASKGGSRNEQFF.

The rearrangement joins TRBV20-1 to TRBJ2-7, with D tentatively TRBD1 (5 bases). The V and J ends lost 4 bases and 4 bases respectively, with 8 bases between them. Germline CDR1 reads DFQATT; CDR2 reads SNEGSKA (reference sequence). The CDR3 runs 11 residues. The CDR3 sequence is CSAMTAYEQYV. Written as DNA, the CDR3 is TGCAGTGCTATGACAGCATACGAGCAGTACGTC.

J is TRBJ2-1 and V is TRBV10-3, with TRBD2 matching 8 bases. The CDR3 runs to 14 residues. Per germline, CDR1 ENHRY and CDR2 SYGVKD. J was trimmed by 4 bases and V by 7 bases; bases with no gene match: 6. CDR3 protein: CAINPGLDYNEQFF. The CDR3 nucleotides read TGTGCCATCAACCCGGGACTAGATTACAATGAGCAGTTCTTC.

The gene calls are TRBV4-1 and TRBJ1-6; D call uncertain. V was clipped by 3 bases and J by 8 bases, with 11 bases between them. Germline V gives CDR1 MGHRA, CDR2 YSYEKL. This CDR3 comprises 14 residues. CDR3 bases: TGCGCCAGCAGCCAGGCGGGAGGTTATTCACCCCTCCACTTT. It yields the protein CASSQAGGYSPLHF.

The CDR3 DNA reads TGTGCCAGCAGCCTGGGACCGGGAGGGGGCTCCTACGAGCAGTACTTC. Translating it yields CASSLGPGGGSYEQYF. The chain couples TRBV5-4 to TRBJ2-7; 8 bases are shared with TRBD2. The germline CDR1 and CDR2 sequences are SGHNT and YYREEE (reference sequence). Trimming took 4 bases from V and 0 from J; bases not matched to a gene: 9. This CDR3 is 16 amino acids long.

J is TRBJ2-2 and V is TRBV18, with a tentative D call TRBD2 (6 bases). V lost 2 bases and J lost 4, with 14 bases in between. CDR3 size: 16 residues. CDR1 is KGHSH, CDR2 LQKENI, per germline. CDR3 in amino acids: CASSPGEEMFTGELFF. Written as DNA, the CDR3 is TGTGCCAGCTCACCAGGGGAGGAAATGTTCACCGGGGAGCTGTTTTTT.

V gene TRBV5-1 combines with J gene TRBJ2-5; a weak D match, TRBD2 (7 bases). There are 18 residues in the CDR3. Trimming cost V 4 bases and J 4 bases, with 26 bases left between them. The V gene's germline CDR1 is SGHRS and CDR2 YFSETQ. CDR3 bases: TGCGCCAGCAGCCCGAACCCTCGAGGGAGGGGGAGGGCAGAGACCCAGTACTTC. It codes for CASSPNPRGRGRAETQYF.

This sequence joins TRBV20-1 and TRBJ2-5; D unresolved. The germline gives CDR1 DFQATT, CDR2 SNEGSKA (reference sequence). Trimming removed 3 bases from V and 2 bases from J, with 7 bases in between. This CDR3 comprises 12 residues. The CDR3, as DNA: TGCAGTGCTAGTTACAGACAAGAGACCCAGTACTTC. Protein: CSASYRQETQYF.

This chain joins TRBV11-2 and TRBJ2-7; TRBD2 is a possible D gene (7 bases). Germline V CDR1 and CDR2: SGHAT, FQNNGV. The CDR3 is 14 amino acids. V gave up 5 bases and J gave up 2 bases, with 13 bases separating them. CDR3 loop: CASSIGGAPYEQYV. CDR3 in DNA: TGTGCCAGCAGCATTGGGGGGGCCCCCTACGAGCAGTACGTC.

V and J are TRBV2 and TRBJ2-5; perhaps TRBD2 as D (6 bases). Germline CDR1 SNHLY, CDR2 FYNNEI. V shed 7 bases and J shed 4 bases, with 16 bases lying between them. There are 14 residues in the CDR3. CDR3 loop: CASKSGLAAETQYF. Written as DNA, the CDR3 is TGTGCCAGCAAGAGCGGGCTGGCGGCAGAGACCCAGTACTTC.

The chain uses TRBV30 and TRBJ1-2, with 7 bases identical to TRBD1. From germline, CDR1 is GTSNPN and CDR2 SVGIG (reference sequence). V gave up 3 bases and J gave up 0 bases; unmatched junction bases: 7. This CDR3 comprises 15 residues. This CDR3 reads CAWRRDRAPNYGYTF. CDR3 sequence (DNA): TGTGCCTGGAGGCGTGACAGGGCCCCTAACTATGGCTACACCTTC.

J is TRBJ1-1 and V is TRBV19; 10 positions agree with TRBD1. There are 17 residues in the CDR3. The trim removed 3 bases at V and 1 base at J, leaving 8 bases unmatched. CDR1 and CDR2 (germline): LNHDA, SQIVND (reference sequence). CDR3 loop: CASSILAGQGGNTEAFF. CDR3 in DNA: TGTGCCAGTAGTATTTTGGCAGGACAGGGGGGGAACACTGAAGCTTTCTTT.

The chain carries TRBV9 and TRBJ2-2, with a possible D match to TRBD2 (6 bases). The germline V and J ends were trimmed by 0 bases and 1 base, with 7 bases remaining between them. Germline assignment: CDR1 SGDLS and CDR2 YYNGEE. This CDR3 has 15 residues. In nucleotides, the CDR3 is TGTGCCAGCAGCGTAGACGGGGGGAACACCGGGGAGCTGTTTTTT. This sequence encodes CASSVDGGNTGELFF.

The V and J genes are TRBV4-1 and TRBJ2-7, with TRBD2 identical over 7 bases. With V trimmed by 4 bases and J by 3 bases, 0 bases remained unmatched. The germline V gene has CDR1 MGHRA and CDR2 YSYEKL. CDR3 length equals 12 residues. CDR3 loop: CASSPGGYEQYF. The CDR3 DNA follows: TGCGCCAGCAGCCCGGGGGGCTACGAGCAGTACTTC.

This clone appeared a few times. The chain combines TRBV19 with TRBJ2-2, with 11 nucleotides matching TRBD2. CDR1 LNHDA and CDR2 SQIVND come from the germline V gene (reference sequence). The CDR3 covers 15 residues. Trimming took 4 bases from V and 7 from J; bases not matched to a gene: 5. In DNA form, the CDR3 reads TGTGCCAGTAGTAACCTAGCGGGGGGTAACGGGGAGCTGTTTTTT. Translating it yields CASSNLAGGNGELFF.

In nucleotides, the CDR3 is TGTGCCAGCAGCATTGCAGGGGTCGGGGAGCTGTTTTTT. Protein sequence: CASSIAGVGELFF. This chain uses TRBV5-5 with TRBJ2-2; weak D call: TRBD1 (6 bases). Germline V gives CDR1 SGHKS, CDR2 YYEKEE (reference sequence). The CDR3 sequence is 13 residues long. Trimming stripped 4 bases from V and 7 bases from J, with 11 bases between.

This clone was counted between two and nine times. The chain joins TRBV7-9 to TRBJ2-1; no clear D. This CDR3 region has 15 residues. Per the germline V gene, CDR1 is SEHNR and CDR2 is FQNEAQ (reference sequence). Trimming took 2 bases from V and 4 from J, leaving 12 bases between them. The CDR3 coding sequence is TGTGCCAGCAGCTTACTAGGTAGGCTTTACAATGAGCAGTTCTTC. Translating it yields CASSLLGRLYNEQFF.

J is TRBJ2-2 and V is TRBV5-1; perhaps TRBD2 as D (6 bases). The V and J ends lost 0 bases and 6 bases respectively, with 9 bases between them. CDR1 is SGHRS, CDR2 YFSETQ, per germline. The CDR3 has 14 residues. CDR3: CASSLVGGPGELFF. The CDR3 DNA reads TGCGCCAGCAGCTTGGTGGGGGGACCCGGGGAGCTGTTTTTT.

This clone has just a few counts. The chain links TRBV28 to TRBJ2-5; 8 positions agree with TRBD1. Unmatched junction bases numbered 12, after V lost 2 bases and J lost 4 bases. Germline CDR1 and CDR2: MDHEN and SYDVKM. The CDR3 totals 17 residues. CDR3 sequence: CASSLIETGDSGETQYF. CDR3 nucleotides: TGTGCCAGCAGTTTAATAGAGACAGGGGATTCAGGAGAGACCCAGTACTTC.

Here the CDR3 DNA reads TGTGCCAGCAGCTTAGAGAGGGTCTATGGCTACACCTTC. It encodes CASSLERVYGYTF. J is TRBJ1-2 and V is TRBV7-2, with unresolved D. The CDR3 runs to 13 residues. V dropped 1 base and J dropped 4 bases, with 7 bases sitting between them. Germline-derived CDR1 and CDR2 are SGHTA and FQGNSA.